This TCR beta chain was recovered during a study of T cells in Graves' hyperthyroidism and ophthalmopathy. V was pared by 4 bases and J by 5 bases, with 6 bases of the junction left unmatched. This CDR3 contains 14 residues. Per germline, CDR1 SQVTM and CDR2 ANQGSEA. Study outcomes and limitations: Patients with ophthalmopathy were separated from those with stable hyperthyroidism by a 13 V-J model.

For ophthalmopathy patients, the Clinical Activity Score was at least 3 and the NOSPECS grade at least 4; duration was under 3 months. To note about this clonotype: Antigen specificity is unknown.

RNA transcripts were the template for amplifying TCR beta CDR3 regions. A set of HTBI primers served as the primers for a first-round RT-PCR of the TCR CDR3. TCRdb reprocessed the multiplex PCR reads with MiXCR, giving one entry per CDR3 protein. The sample contains approximately 400,000 distinct CDR3 sequences, 11% to 15% of which appear only once. The chain carries TRBV29-1 and TRBJ2-3; TRBD1 agrees at 10 bases. The sequenced sample was blood. The TCR sequence derives from a middle-aged man with Graves' ophthalmopathy. CDR3 sequence reads: CSVGDRGLVDTQYF. The CDR3 region has the DNA TGCAGCGTTGGGGACAGGGGCCTAGTAGATACGCAGTATTTT.